What follows are 20 T cell receptor beta chains derived from one specimen sequenced in a study of human T cells and chemical hapten exposure. A single record per CDR3 protein comes from TCRdb applying MiXCR to the RACE reads. This table holds roughly 180,000 distinct CDR3 sequences, about 20% found once. Time point: patch test 1, 2 weeks after DPC sensitization. Treatment described: therapeutic diphenylcyclopropenone sensitization with weekly scalp DPC. This material consisted of whole blood, taken in connection with sensitization to the hapten diphenylcyclopropenone (DPC). The receptor set was obtained from a woman aged 45-65 years with alopecia areata. Some clones in this sample may be carry-over from other donors' samples.

Ten or more counts support this clonotype. The gene calls are TRBV10-3 and TRBJ1-3; no clear D. Germline-derived CDR1 and CDR2 are ENHRY and SYGVKD. V was trimmed by 8 bases and J by 0 bases, leaving 11 bases between them. This CDR3 has 14 amino acids. DNA for the CDR3: TGTGCCATCGGCGTGGCCGACTCTGGAAACACCATATATTTT. This sequence encodes CAIGVADSGNTIYF.

This clonotype was seen only a few times. The chain couples TRBV20-1 to TRBJ1-2; 9 nucleotides line up with TRBD1. This CDR3 region has 14 residues. The V gene's germline CDR1 is DFQATT and CDR2 SNEGSKA (reference sequence). V lost 1 base to trimming and J lost 8 bases; unmatched junction nucleotides: 8. For the CDR3, the DNA is TGCAGTGCTAGAGTCACAGGGGGCGCACAAGGCTACACCTTC. It translates to CSARVTGGAQGYTF.

V and J are TRBV5-6 and TRBJ1-3; D remains ambiguous. Trimming cost V 0 bases and J 2 bases, with 9 bases left between them. The CDR3 runs 15 residues. Germline CDR1 SGHDT, CDR2 YYEEEE. As DNA, the CDR3 is TGTGCCAGCAGCTTGGGGACTGTGGCTGGAAACACCATATATTTT. Translated, it gives CASSLGTVAGNTIYF.

This clonotype came up a few times. The J gene is TRBJ2-7, the V gene TRBV20-1; the match to TRBD2 covers 7 bases. V was pared by 1 base and J by 0 bases, with 6 bases of the junction left unmatched. This CDR3 region has 15 residues. The germline V gene encodes CDR1 DFQATT and CDR2 SNEGSKA (reference sequence). The CDR3 is CSARAKREHSYEQYF. The DNA of the CDR3 is TGCAGTGCTAGAGCGAAGCGGGAACACTCCTACGAGCAGTACTTC.

The rearrangement uses TRBV30 and TRBJ2-1, with D perhaps TRBD1 (5 bases). The CDR3 is 13 residues long. CDR1 and CDR2 (germline): GTSNPN, SVGIG (reference sequence). V was cut by 2 bases and J by 7 bases, with 12 bases left in between. The CDR3 sequence is CAWSHTGYNEQFF. CDR3 DNA: TGTGCCTGGAGTCATACAGGATATAATGAGCAGTTCTTC.

This clonotype was counted only a few times. The J gene is TRBJ2-7, the V gene TRBV11-2; 7 bases align to TRBD2. Germline CDR1 is SGHAT and CDR2 is FQNNGV. The CDR3 has 13 residues. V shed 7 bases, J shed 5 bases, and the junction held 8 bases outside the gene matches. This chain's CDR3 is CASIGGRNHEQYF. In DNA, the CDR3 is TGTGCCAGCATCGGGGGGAGAAACCACGAGCAGTACTTC.

This clonotype was seen a few times. The rearrangement links TRBV5-1 to TRBJ2-2; D call uncertain. The length of the CDR3 is 15 residues. Germline values: CDR1 SGHRS, CDR2 YFSETQ. Trimming took off 0 bases at V and 10 bases at J, with 16 bases between the two ends. The CDR3 loop reads CASSLEAQMFEELFF. The DNA for the CDR3 is TGCGCCAGCAGCTTGGAGGCGCAGATGTTTGAGGAGCTGTTTTTT. The full variable domain, rest sourced from reference TRBV5-1 and TRBJ2-2, is KAGVTQTPRYLIKTRGQQVTLSCSPISGHRSVSWYQQTPGQGLQFLFEYFSETQRNKGNFPGRFSGRQFSNSRSEMNVSTLELGDSALYLCASSLEAQMFEELFFGEGSRLTVL.

This chain joins TRBV15 and TRBJ2-5, with 7 bases fitting TRBD1. Germline V gene data show CDR1 as LNHNV and CDR2 as YYDKDF (reference sequence). V shed 1 base, J shed 4 bases, and the junction held 6 bases outside the gene matches. This CDR3 has 15 amino acids. The CDR3 nucleotides read TGTGCCACCAGCAGAGGAAGACAGGGCAGAGAGACCCAGTACTTC. Amino acids: CATSRGRQGRETQYF.

The chain combines TRBV7-2 with TRBJ1-3; D not certain. Germline V gives CDR1 SGHTA, CDR2 FQGNSA. The CDR3 contains 15 residues. Between the trimmed V and J ends, which lost 0 bases and 3 bases, there was a span of 9 bases. CDR3 amino acids: CASSLAGGIGNTIYF. The CDR3 DNA follows: TGTGCCAGCAGCTTAGCGGGCGGGATTGGAAACACCATATATTTT.

This clonotype was seen more than once but under ten times. The rearrangement joins TRBV2 to TRBJ1-6; D not resolved. V was cut by 5 bases and J by 5 bases, with 16 bases left in between. In germline, CDR1 is SNHLY, CDR2 FYNNEI. The CDR3 spans 16 residues. The CDR3 region has the DNA TGTGCCAGCAGTAACGGCCGACGCCTTAATAATTCACCCCTCCACTTT. Residues: CASSNGRRLNNSPLHF.

In its sample, this clonotype was seen a few times. The chain couples TRBV29-1 to TRBJ1-2; D possibly corresponds to TRBD1 (5 bases). Trimming took off 6 bases at V and 7 bases at J, with 12 bases between the two ends. The germline V gene has CDR1 SQVTM and CDR2 ANQGSEA. The CDR3 length is 11 residues. CDR3 amino acids: CSVDRGVGYTF. For the CDR3, the DNA is TGCAGCGTGGATAGAGGGGTTGGCTACACCTTC.

This clonotype was detected a few times. The chain uses TRBV20-1 and TRBJ2-1, with D unresolved. The CDR3 has 13 amino acids. The V gene lost 1 base and the J gene lost 1 base, with 5 bases spanning the gap. From germline, CDR1 is DFQATT and CDR2 SNEGSKA (reference sequence). The CDR3 reads CSARGVSYNEQFF. The CDR3 coding sequence is TGCAGTGCTAGAGGGGTTTCCTACAATGAGCAGTTCTTC.

The chain recombines TRBV20-1 with TRBJ2-5; 13 bases are shared with TRBD2. J gave up 7 bases and V 2 bases, and 19 bases lay outside the gene matches. Germline V gene sequence: CDR1 DFQATT, CDR2 SNEGSKA (reference sequence). This CDR3 contains 19 residues. In DNA, the CDR3 is TGCAGTGCTAGATTCCCTATTGGGACTAGCGGGAAGGGTTGGGGGACCCAGTACTTC. It yields the protein CSARFPIGTSGKGWGTQYF.

The chain recombines TRBV12-3 or TRBV12-4 with TRBJ2-7; either TRBD1 or TRBD2 may fit D (6 bases each). Trimming stripped 8 bases from V and 3 bases from J, with 20 bases between. The CDR3 length is 15 residues. Written as DNA, the CDR3 is TGTGCCAGCGCCCCCCCAGGGGCGGGGCGCTACGAGCAGTACTTC. Protein product: CASAPPGAGRYEQYF.

This chain connects TRBV20-1 to TRBJ1-2; 11 bases match TRBD1. This CDR3 spans 14 amino acids. J gave up 5 bases and V 6 bases, and 8 bases lay outside the gene matches. CDR1 and CDR2 (germline): DFQATT, SNEGSKA (reference sequence). CDR3: CSATGQGEAYGYTF. CDR3 nucleotide sequence: TGCAGTGCGACGGGACAGGGGGAAGCGTATGGCTACACCTTC.

V is TRBV12-3 or TRBV12-4 and J is TRBJ2-2; D is possibly TRBD2 (6 bases). V lost 5 bases to trimming and J lost 6 bases, with 13 bases between them. CDR3 size: 14 residues. CDR3 DNA: TGTGCCAGCAGTCTTCTCGGAGGGGCCGGGGAGCTGTTTTTT. This gives the protein CASSLLGGAGELFF.

This clonotype has just a few counts. CDR3 nucleotides: TGCAGCGTTCTCGAGGGAGAGACCCAGTACTTC. This encodes CSVLEGETQYF. This sequence joins TRBV29-1 and TRBJ2-5; D perhaps matches TRBD2 (5 bases). The CDR3 is 11 amino acids. The germline V and J ends were trimmed by 5 bases and 4 bases, with 8 bases remaining between them. Germline CDR1 SQVTM, CDR2 ANQGSEA.

This clonotype was picked up many times. The genes are TRBV27 and TRBJ2-5; 7 bases match TRBD1. Germline V CDR1 and CDR2: MNHEY, SMNVEV (reference sequence). The CDR3 length is 15 residues. J lost 4 bases, V lost 0 bases, and 5 bases had no gene match. CDR3: CASSLSTGLVETQYF. In DNA form, the CDR3 reads TGTGCCAGCAGTTTATCGACAGGGTTGGTAGAGACCCAGTACTTC.

V is TRBV29-1 and J is TRBJ2-7, with D tentatively TRBD1 or TRBD2 (5 bases each). Trimming cost V 2 bases and J 6 bases, with 14 bases left between them. The length of the CDR3 is 13 residues. Germline V gene sequence: CDR1 SQVTM, CDR2 ANQGSEA. The CDR3 DNA reads as TGCAGCGTTGAAATGGGGCCCCGGGGCGAGCAGTACTTC. This translates into CSVEMGPRGEQYF.

The table lists this clonotype with a few counts. The chain recombines TRBV6-5 with TRBJ2-7, with 9 bases matching TRBD1. With 6 bases clipped from V and 0 bases from J, the junction kept 6 bases outside the gene matches. Germline-derived CDR1 and CDR2 are MNHEY and SVGAGI. This CDR3 has 15 residues. The CDR3 sequence: CASRGTGLSSYEQYF. As DNA, the CDR3 is TGTGCCAGCAGGGGGACAGGGTTGAGCTCCTACGAGCAGTACTTC.